This passage covers 4 T cell receptor beta chains from one sample sequenced in a study of identical twins. MiXCR, run by TCRdb on the 5' RACE reads, gives a single entry per CDR3 protein. The table lists hundreds of thousands of distinct CDR3 sequences, roughly 8% of them singletons, with approximately 0.94% in the top ten. These data were also reused for a study on yellow fever vaccine responses in identical twins.

The sequenced material came from PBMCs. The receptors here all came from a woman under 30 in good health.

This clonotype was seen more than once but under ten times. This rearrangement joins TRBV29-1 to TRBJ2-1; no definite D call. The germline V gene encodes CDR1 SQVTM and CDR2 ANQGSEA. This CDR3 comprises 14 residues. V lost 6 bases, J lost 0 bases, and 12 bases lay in between. This CDR3 is CSVPGPSSYNEQFF. The CDR3 coding sequence is TGCAGCGTCCCCGGGCCCAGCTCCTACAATGAGCAGTTCTTC.

This clonotype has only a few counts. The rearrangement uses TRBV18 and TRBJ2-2; D is unresolved. The CDR3 consists of 21 residues. Germline values: CDR1 KGHSH, CDR2 LQKENI. V shed 4 bases and J shed 0 bases, with 27 bases lying between them. Here the CDR3 reads CASSLFRQPIIMSANTGELFF. In DNA, the CDR3 is TGTGCCAGCTCACTTTTTCGGCAGCCCATTATTATGAGCGCGAACACCGGGGAGCTGTTTTTT.

In this sample, this clonotype turned up a few times. V usage is TRBV4-2 and J usage is TRBJ2-4; a possible D gene is TRBD2 (5 bases). Between the trimmed V and J ends, which lost 0 bases and 0 bases, there was a span of 12 bases. The CDR3 runs 17 residues. Germline-derived CDR1 and CDR2 are LGHNA and YNFKEQ. The CDR3, as DNA: TGTGCCAGCAGCCAAGATCCGGGGTCGGTAGCCAAAAACATTCAGTACTTC. Translated: CASSQDPGSVAKNIQYF.

This clonotype occurred a few times. The CDR3: CSARTRSFYGYTF. DNA of the CDR3: TGCAGTGCTAGAACACGATCTTTCTATGGCTACACCTTC. The V call is TRBV20-1, the J call TRBJ1-2; D not resolved. The CDR3 extends over 13 amino acids. The germline gives CDR1 DFQATT, CDR2 SNEGSKA (reference sequence). V dropped 2 bases and J dropped 4 bases, with 11 bases sitting between them.